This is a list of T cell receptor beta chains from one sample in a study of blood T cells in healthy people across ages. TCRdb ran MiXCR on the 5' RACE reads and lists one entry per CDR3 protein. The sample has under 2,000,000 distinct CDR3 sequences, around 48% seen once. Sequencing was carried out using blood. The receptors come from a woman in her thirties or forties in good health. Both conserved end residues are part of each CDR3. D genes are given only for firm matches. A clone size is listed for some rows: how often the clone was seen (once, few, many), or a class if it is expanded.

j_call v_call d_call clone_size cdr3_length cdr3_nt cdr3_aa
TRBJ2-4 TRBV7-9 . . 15 TGTGCCAGCAGCCTCCCGGGGGACAGAAAAAACATTCAGTACTTC CASSLPGDRKNIQYF
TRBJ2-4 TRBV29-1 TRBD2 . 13 TGCAGCGTGACTAGCGGGGGGAAAAACATTCAGTACTTC CSVTSGGKNIQYF
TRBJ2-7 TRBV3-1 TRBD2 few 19 TGTGCCAGCAGCCAAGATTTCACGGTACTAGCGGGGGGGCCCTACGAGCAGTACTTC CASSQDFTVLAGGPYEQYF
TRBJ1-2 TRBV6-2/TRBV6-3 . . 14 TGTGCCAGCGACACTCAGGACGGACGCTATGGCTACACCTTC CASDTQDGRYGYTF
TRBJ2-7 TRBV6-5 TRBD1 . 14 TGTGCCAGCAGAGGGGACAGGGCTGCCTACGAGCAGTACTTC CASRGDRAAYEQYF
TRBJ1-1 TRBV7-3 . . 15 TGTGCCAGCAGCTTAATGGCAGGGGTGGACACTGAAGCTTTCTTT CASSLMAGVDTEAFF
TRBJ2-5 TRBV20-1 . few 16 TGCAGTGCTAGAGATTATACCGCCAAAGACCAAGAGACCCAGTACTTC CSARDYTAKDQETQYF
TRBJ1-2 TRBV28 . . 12 TGTGCCAGCAGTTCCCCGGGCTATGGCTACACCTTC CASSSPGYGYTF
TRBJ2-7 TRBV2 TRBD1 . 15 TGTGCCAGCAGGCTCCGGGACAGGGGGCTCAGTGAGCAGTACTTC CASRLRDRGLSEQYF
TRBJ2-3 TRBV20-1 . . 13 TGCAGTGTTCAGATGGGGGCCACAGATACGCAGTATTTT CSVQMGATDTQYF
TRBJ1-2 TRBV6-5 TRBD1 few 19 TGTGCCAGCAGTTACTCTGGGTCGGAGGGACAGGGCTCGAACTATGGCTACACCTTC CASSYSGSEGQGSNYGYTF
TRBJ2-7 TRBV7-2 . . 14 TGTGCCAGCCGCCCCCCGGGACGGAAGTACGAGCAGTACTTC CASRPPGRKYEQYF
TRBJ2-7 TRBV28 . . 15 TGTGCCAGCGGTGGCGGGGACCCCTCCTACAATGAGCAGTACTTC CASGGGDPSYNEQYF
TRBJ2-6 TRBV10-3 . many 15 TGTGCCATCAGTGGGGACGGCTCTGGGGCCAACGTCCTGACTTTC CAISGDGSGANVLTF
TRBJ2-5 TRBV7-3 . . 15 TGTGCCAGCAGTTCGACCGGGACACCTCAGGAGACCCAGTACTTC CASSSTGTPQETQYF
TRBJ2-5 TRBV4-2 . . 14 TGTGCCAGCAGCCAGGGGATAAAGGGCAAGGGGCAGTACTTC CASSQGIKGKGQYF
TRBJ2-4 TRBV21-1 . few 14 TGTGCCAGCACAGGGACTACAGGGGCGGGGGAGCAGTACTTC CASTGTTGAGEQYF
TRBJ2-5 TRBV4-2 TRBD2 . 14 TGTGCCAGCAGCCAAGAATGGGGGGGTGAGACCCAGTACTTC CASSQEWGGETQYF
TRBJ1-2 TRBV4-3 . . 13 TGCGCCAGCAGCCAAGATACGGGGGATGGCTACACCTTC CASSQDTGDGYTF
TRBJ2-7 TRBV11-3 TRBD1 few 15 TGTGCCAGCAGCTTAAGGGGGACAGGGATCGACGAGCAGTACTTC CASSLRGTGIDEQYF
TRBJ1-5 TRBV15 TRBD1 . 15 TGTGCCACCAGCAGAAAAAGGGGGCCGGATCAGCCCCAGCATTTT CATSRKRGPDQPQHF
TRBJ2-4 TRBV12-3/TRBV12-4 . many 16 TGTGCCAGCAGTTTGGGTTGGGGCTTGAACAAAAACATTCAGTACTTC CASSLGWGLNKNIQYF
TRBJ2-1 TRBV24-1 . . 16 TGTGCCACCAGCCGAATGGGCCGGGGAGCGGGCAATGAGCAGTTCTTC CATSRMGRGAGNEQFF
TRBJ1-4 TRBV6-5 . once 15 TGTGCCAGCAGTTACGTGGGGGGCACTAATGAAAAACTGTTTTTT CASSYVGGTNEKLFF
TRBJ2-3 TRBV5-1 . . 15 TGCGCCAGCAGCTTTCGCGGGGACTGGTCGGATACGCAGTATTTT CASSFRGDWSDTQYF
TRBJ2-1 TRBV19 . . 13 TGTGCCAGTAACGCGGGAAGACGGAATGAGCAGTTCTTC CASNAGRRNEQFF
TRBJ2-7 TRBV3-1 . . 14 TGTGCCAGCAGCCAAGATACAGGAGCCTACGAGCAGTACTTC CASSQDTGAYEQYF
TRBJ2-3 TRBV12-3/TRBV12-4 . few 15 TGTGCCAGCAGTTTATCGGGGCAAGCAAGGGATACGCAGTATTTT CASSLSGQARDTQYF
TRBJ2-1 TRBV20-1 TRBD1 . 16 TGCAGTGCCCCCCTTAGGGACAGGGATATGAAGAATGAGCAGTTCTTC CSAPLRDRDMKNEQFF
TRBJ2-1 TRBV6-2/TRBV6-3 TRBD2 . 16 TGTGCCAGCACCTCCCCTAGCGGGAGCTCCTACAATGAGCAGTTCTTC CASTSPSGSSYNEQFF
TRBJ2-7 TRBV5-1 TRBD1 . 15 TGCGCCAGCAGCTTGGTCGACAGGGGGGCAGAGATCCAGTACTTC CASSLVDRGAEIQYF
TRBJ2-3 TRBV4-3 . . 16 TGCGCCAGCAGCCCGGAATCCAGTGGTGTGAAAGATACGCAGTATTTT CASSPESSGVKDTQYF
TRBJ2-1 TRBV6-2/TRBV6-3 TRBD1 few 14 TGTGCCAGCAGTTACTCGACCAGGGGGCATGAGCAGTTCTTC CASSYSTRGHEQFF
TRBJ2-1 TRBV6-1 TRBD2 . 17 TGTGCCAGCAGTGAGTGGAGGAGCCAGCGGGGGAACAATGAGCAGTTCTTC CASSEWRSQRGNNEQFF
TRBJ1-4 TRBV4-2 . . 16 TGTGCCAGCAGCCAAGGAGGCGCGGAGTCGGGGGAAAAACTGTTTTTT CASSQGGAESGEKLFF
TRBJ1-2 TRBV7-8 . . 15 TGTGCCAGCAGCCCTTGGTTAGAGGGGCGGTATGGCTACACCTTC CASSPWLEGRYGYTF
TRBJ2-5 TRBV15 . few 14 TGTGCCACCAGCAGAGTCCGAGGGTACGAGACCCAGTACTTC CATSRVRGYETQYF
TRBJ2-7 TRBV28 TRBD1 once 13 TGTGCCACCTACACGGGACAGTCCTACGAGCAGTACTTC CATYTGQSYEQYF
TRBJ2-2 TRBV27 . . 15 TGTGCCAGCAGTCGCCCAGCCCTAAACACCGGGGAGCTGTTTTTT CASSRPALNTGELFF
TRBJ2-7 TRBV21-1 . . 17 TGTGCCAGCAGCAAAGAAAGGTTCACAGGGTCGTCCTACGAGCAGTACTTC CASSKERFTGSSYEQYF
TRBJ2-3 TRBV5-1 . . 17 TGCGCCAGCGGGATAACCGGGGGGCTAGCGAGCACAGATACGCAGTATTTT CASGITGGLASTDTQYF
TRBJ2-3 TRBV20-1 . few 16 TGCAGTGCCATCACAAGGGGACGGGGGAACACAGATACGCAGTATTTT CSAITRGRGNTDTQYF
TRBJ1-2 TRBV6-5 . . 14 TGTGCCAGCCAGCCGGCTGGTCGGAGCTATGGCTACACCTTC CASQPAGRSYGYTF
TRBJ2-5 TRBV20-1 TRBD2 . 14 TGCAGTGCTAGAGGACTAGCGGGGGGGTCTAATCAGTACTTC CSARGLAGGSNQYF
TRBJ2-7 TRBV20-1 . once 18 TGCAGTGCTAGAGTCATCAAAGGGTTTTTAAAGTATTACAATGAGCAGTACTTC CSARVIKGFLKYYNEQYF
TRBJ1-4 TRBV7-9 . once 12 TGTGCCGGAGGGGATTTGAATGAAAAACTGTTTTTT CAGGDLNEKLFF
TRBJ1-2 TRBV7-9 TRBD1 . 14 TGTGCCAGCAGCGAGCGGACAGGGGTATATGGCTACACCTTC CASSERTGVYGYTF
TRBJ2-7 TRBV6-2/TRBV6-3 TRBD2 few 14 TGTGCCAGCAGTTACTATGGGACTAGCTCCGAGCAGTACTTC CASSYYGTSSEQYF
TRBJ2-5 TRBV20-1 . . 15 TGCAGTGCTAGAGATGGACGGAGGACCCAAGAGACCCAGTACTTC CSARDGRRTQETQYF
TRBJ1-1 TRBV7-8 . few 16 TGTGCCAGCAGCTTAGGAGGGGGTACACCGAACACTGAAGCTTTCTTT CASSLGGGTPNTEAFF
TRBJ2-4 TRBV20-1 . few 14 TGCAGTGCTAGAGAAAGGGGGGACAAAAACATTCAGTACTTC CSARERGDKNIQYF
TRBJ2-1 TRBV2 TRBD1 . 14 TGTGCCAGCAGTCGGGACAGGGAGGTCAATGAGCAGTTCTTC CASSRDREVNEQFF
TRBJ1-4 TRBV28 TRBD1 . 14 TGTGCCAGCAAACCGGGACAGAAGAATGAAAAACTGTTTTTT CASKPGQKNEKLFF
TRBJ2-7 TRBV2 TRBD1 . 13 TGTGCCAACAAGGGAACAGGGGTCTACGAGCAGTACTTC CANKGTGVYEQYF
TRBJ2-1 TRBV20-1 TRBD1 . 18 TGCAGTGCCTATATCACAGGGGGCCCTGTAAGCTCCTACAATGAGCAGTTCTTC CSAYITGGPVSSYNEQFF
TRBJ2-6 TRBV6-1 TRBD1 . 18 TGTGCCAGCAGTGGCGGACAGGGTAGGGGCTCTGGGGCCAACGTCCTGACTTTC CASSGGQGRGSGANVLTF
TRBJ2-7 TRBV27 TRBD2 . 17 TGTGCCAGCAGTTTTAACCCTAGCGGGGGATCCCCCTACGAGCAGTACTTC CASSFNPSGGSPYEQYF
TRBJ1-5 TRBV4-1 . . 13 TGCGCCAGCAGCCAAGAGTTCAATCAGCCCCAGCATTTT CASSQEFNQPQHF
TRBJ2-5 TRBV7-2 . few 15 TGTGCCAGCAGCTTAGGCACAGGGACACGGGGGACCCAGTACTTC CASSLGTGTRGTQYF